Reported below is one TCR beta chain. Its specificity is not known. The sample originates from a study of T cells in tumors after PD-1 blockade. Study at large: Either cemiplimab 350 mg every 2 weeks or pembrolizumab 200 mg every 3 weeks was given. General observations from the study: Peripheral recruitment is suggested, as some novel exhausted tumor clones were in pre-treatment blood.

Input was about 616 ng to 6,500 ng of genomic DNA from tumor or blood. Assay: immunoSEQ multiplex PCR; the TCRdb copy retains only in-frame clones and omits some. The sample consists of 45,000 to 60,000 clones, 79% of them appearing once. This TCR came from a human donor with advanced basal cell or squamous cell carcinoma (not recorded which). Sequences were derived from PBMCs, sampled before anti-PD-1 therapy.

The CDR3 reads CASSKGAGNEQFF. The CDR3 region has the DNA TGTGCCAGCAGTAAGGGGGCCGGGAATGAGCAGTTCTTC. The V and J genes are TRBV2 and TRBJ2-1; 7 nucleotides line up with TRBD1. The CDR3 spans 13 residues. Germline V gene lookup returns CDR1 SNHLY and CDR2 FYNNEI. The J segment lost 7 bases and the V segment lost 5 bases, leaving 5 bases of the junction unmatched.